This T cell receptor (beta chain) comes out of a study of shared clonotypes between healthy human individuals. As regards this clone: No antigen is known for it.

Trimming stripped 1 base from V and 8 bases from J, with 18 bases between. Germline CDR1 is MNHNS and CDR2 is SASEGT. The CDR3 length is 16 residues. Using immunoSEQ multiplex PCR, the repertoire was profiled, and TCRdb retains in-frame clones only, with some absent. The table lists about 2.3 million clones, approximately 93% of them singletons, with 0.39% in the top ten. Study findings and constraints: Non-shared clonotypes showed lower generation probabilities than clonotypes common to all four donors. With a few donors compared, 4% to 5.5% of naive CD4 clonotypes were shared.

The chain carries TRBV6-1 and TRBJ2-1; D unclear. The sequence was collected from a man between 18 and 35 years old in good health. Some clones in this sample may be carry-over from other donors' samples. Material: naive CD4+ T cells from PBMCs. Subset defined: CD45RA+ positively selected. DNA of the CDR3: TGTGCCAGCAGTGAAGGAGTCTCGGCCTATATCGATGAGCAGTTCTTC. Translated: CASSEGVSAYIDEQFF.